The 27 T cell receptor beta chains presented below share a single source sample, sequenced in a study of blood T cell repertoires in COVID-19. The table came from immunoSEQ multiplex PCR; TCRdb's copy has only in-frame clones and leaves some out. Among 200,000 to 300,000 clones listed, around 83% were seen once. The sample was peripheral blood. These receptors were obtained from a woman in her 40s who had recovered from COVID-19.

CDR3 coding DNA: TGTGCCAGCGGACGACAGGGGCTCTACGAGCAGTACTTC. Encoded protein: CASGRQGLYEQYF. The chain has TRBV11-2 and TRBJ2-7, with 8 bases that match TRBD1. Germline V CDR1 and CDR2: SGHAT, FQNNGV. The J segment lost 3 bases and the V segment lost 8 bases, leaving 6 bases of the junction unmatched. This CDR3 comprises 13 residues.

There are many counts of this clone. The same CDR3 can be traced to other DNA sequences in this sample. This chain links TRBV9 with TRBJ2-3, with 7 bases lining up with TRBD1. Germline CDR1 and CDR2: SGDLS and YYNGEE. This CDR3 is built from 15 residues. After removal of 1 base from V and 1 base from J, the junction contained 3 bases not matched to a gene. The CDR3 spells CASSVTGDGTDTQYF. The CDR3 DNA reads as TGTGCCAGCAGCGTAACAGGGGATGGCACAGATACGCAGTATTTT.

The V call is TRBV2, the J call TRBJ1-6; D perhaps matches TRBD1 (5 bases). This CDR3 has 15 amino acids. CDR1 is SNHLY and CDR2 is FYNNEI in the germline V gene. V lost 3 bases to trimming and J lost 4 bases, with 10 bases between them. The CDR3 here is CASSDRTLYNSPLHF. CDR3 coding DNA: TGTGCCAGCAGTGATAGGACACTTTATAATTCACCCCTCCACTTT. Full variable domain (outside the CDR3, taken from reference TRBV2 and TRBJ1-6): EPEVTQTPSHQVTQMGQEVILRCVPISNHLYFYWYRQILGQKVEFLVSFYNNEISEKSEIFDDQFSVERPDGSNFTLKIRSTKLEDSAMYFCASSDRTLYNSPLHFGNGTRLTVT.

The chain links TRBV2 to TRBJ2-1; D might be TRBD2 (6 bases). V was trimmed by 4 bases and J by 2 bases, leaving 9 bases between them. This CDR3 spans 14 amino acids. Germline loops: CDR1 SNHLY, CDR2 FYNNEI. The CDR3 reads CASSAGLPYNEQFF. CDR3 DNA: TGTGCCAGCAGTGCGGGACTCCCCTACAATGAGCAGTTCTTC.

Only one count was recorded for this clone. V is TRBV5-5 and J is TRBJ2-1; 7 nucleotides agree with TRBD1. The CDR3 contains 16 residues. Looked up from germline, CDR1 is SGHKS and CDR2 is YYEKEE (reference sequence). The trim removed 6 bases at V and 1 base at J, leaving 10 bases unmatched. The chain's CDR3 is CASTIDRDRSYNEQFF. The CDR3 region has the DNA TGTGCCAGCACCATTGACAGGGACCGGTCCTACAATGAGCAGTTCTTC.

This clone was picked up a small number of times. The V gene is TRBV19, the J gene TRBJ1-5; TRBD1 might be the D (6 bases). CDR3 length: 16 amino acids. The germline gives CDR1 LNHDA, CDR2 SQIVND (reference sequence). Deletions cut 2 bases from V and 2 bases from J, with 13 bases between. The CDR3 region has the DNA TGTGCCAGTAGTATAACAGGGCGGCGGGGCAATCAGCCCCAGCATTTT. Translated: CASSITGRRGNQPQHF.

The chain employs TRBV19 and TRBJ2-7; TRBD1 matches 10 bases. Trimming cost V 5 bases and J 3 bases; bases outside gene matches: 10. CDR1 and CDR2 from the germline V gene are LNHDA and SQIVND (reference sequence). The CDR3 runs to 16 residues. The chain's CDR3 is CASSARQGAGGYEQYF. In DNA, the CDR3 is TGTGCCAGTAGTGCTCGACAGGGGGCTGGGGGCTACGAGCAGTACTTC.

The V call is TRBV30, the J call TRBJ2-5; D is possibly TRBD1 (6 bases). The CDR3 spans 16 residues. The V end lost 1 base, the J end lost 2 bases, and 17 bases lay between the germline ends. CDR1 GTSNPN and CDR2 SVGIG come from the germline V gene (reference sequence). The chain's CDR3 is CAWSGEGVIDQETQYF. In nucleotides, the CDR3 is TGTGCCTGGAGTGGAGAGGGGGTAATTGATCAAGAGACCCAGTACTTC.

J is TRBJ2-5 and V is TRBV14; D gene uncertain. Trimming cost V 4 bases and J 5 bases, with 17 bases left between them. From germline, CDR1 is SGHDN and CDR2 FVKESK. CDR3 length equals 15 residues. The DNA for the CDR3 is TGTGCCAGCAGCCTTCTGGTATCTAATTCGGAGACCCAGTACTTC. Its translation is CASSLLVSNSETQYF.

This rearrangement joins TRBV5-5 to TRBJ2-2; D unclear. V shed 4 bases and J shed 1 base, with 5 bases lying between them. The CDR3 has 13 residues. Looked up from germline, CDR1 is SGHKS and CDR2 is YYEKEE (reference sequence). CDR3 region: CASSLMNTGELFF. CDR3 DNA: TGTGCCAGCAGCCTAATGAACACCGGGGAGCTGTTTTTT. The whole variable domain, remainder taken from reference TRBV5-5 and TRBJ2-2, is DAGVTQSPTHLIKTRGQQVTLRCSPISGHKSVSWYQQVLGQGPQFIFQYYEKEERGRGNFPDRFSARQFPNYSSELNVNALLLGDSALYLCASSLMNTGELFFGEGSRLTVL.

The rearrangement uses TRBV5-6 and TRBJ2-1; TRBD2 might be the D (7 bases). V lost 2 bases, J lost 5 bases, and 20 bases lay in between. The CDR3 covers 17 residues. In germline, CDR1 is SGHDT, CDR2 YYEEEE. The CDR3 region is CASSLKGGGGDHNEQFF. The DNA for the CDR3 is TGTGCCAGCAGCTTAAAGGGAGGGGGGGGCGATCACAATGAGCAGTTCTTC. The complete variable domain, with remaining parts taken from reference TRBV5-6 and TRBJ2-1, reads DAGVTQSPTHLIKTRGQQVTLRCSPKSGHDTVSWYQQALGQGPQFIFQYYEEEERQRGNFPDRFSGHQFPNYSSELNVNALLLGDSALYLCASSLKGGGGDHNEQFFGPGTRLTVL.

This clone was observed once. The V and J genes are TRBV3-1 (or the pseudogene TRBV3-2) and TRBJ2-4, with D possibly matching TRBD2 (6 bases). Germline V gives CDR1 LGHDT, CDR2 YNNKEL (reference sequence). The CDR3 covers 13 residues. Trimming cost V 1 base and J 12 bases, with 13 bases left between them. CDR3 amino acids: CASSQGTGVPQYF. CDR3 DNA sequence: TGTGCCAGCAGCCAAGGAACGGGGGTGCCTCAGTACTTC.

The rearrangement joins TRBV2 to TRBJ1-1, with D tentatively TRBD1 (6 bases). The CDR3 has 11 residues. Trimming took 7 bases from V and 8 from J, leaving 11 bases between them. Germline values: CDR1 SNHLY, CDR2 FYNNEI. CDR3 bases: TGTGCCAGCAATACCAGGGGAGAAGCTTTCTTT. Its translation: CASNTRGEAFF.

The chain joins TRBV2 to TRBJ2-2, with 11 bases fitting TRBD2. The trim removed 6 bases at V and 4 bases at J, leaving 4 bases unmatched. The CDR3 totals 15 residues. Germline CDR1 and CDR2: SNHLY and FYNNEI. CDR3 region: CASSVAGGLTGELFF. As DNA, the CDR3 is TGTGCCAGCAGCGTAGCGGGGGGGCTCACCGGGGAGCTGTTTTTT.

The CDR3 loop is CAWSIHRGETQYF. The CDR3 region has the DNA TGTGCCTGGTCCATCCACCGGGGGGAGACCCAGTACTTC. The rearrangement links TRBV30 to TRBJ2-5, with D possibly matching TRBD2 (6 bases). The CDR3 spans 13 residues. Germline V CDR1 and CDR2: GTSNPN, SVGIG (reference sequence). V dropped 5 bases and J dropped 5 bases, with 15 bases sitting between them.

In regard to this clone: At the DNA level, this CDR3 is encoded by other sequences in the same sample as well. This sequence joins TRBV27 and TRBJ1-1; 8 bases are shared with TRBD1. V was pared by 5 bases and J by 5 bases, with 1 base of the junction left unmatched. CDR3 size: 12 residues. Per the germline V gene, CDR1 is MNHEY and CDR2 is SMNVEV (reference sequence). Here the CDR3 DNA reads TGTGCCAGCAGTCGACAGGGGACTGAAGCTTTCTTT. Protein product: CASSRQGTEAFF.

The chain carries TRBV15 and TRBJ2-3; D unclear. This CDR3 spans 14 amino acids. V gave up 0 bases and J gave up 5 bases, with 9 bases separating them. CDR1 is LNHNV, CDR2 YYDKDF, per germline (reference sequence). The CDR3 region is CATSRDLHGDTQYF. The CDR3 DNA follows: TGTGCCACCAGCAGAGATCTTCACGGAGATACGCAGTATTTT.

V usage is TRBV30 and J usage is TRBJ1-6; a weak D match, TRBD1 (5 bases). Per the germline V gene, CDR1 is GTSNPN and CDR2 is SVGIG (reference sequence). The CDR3 extends over 17 amino acids. V lost 2 bases and J lost 5, with 19 bases in between. DNA of the CDR3: TGTGCCTGGAGTCGAGGGGACTCAAAAACAAATAATTCACCCCTCCACTTT. Its protein product is CAWSRGDSKTNNSPLHF.

The chain couples TRBV11-1 to TRBJ1-4, with TRBD1 matching over 9 bases. Germline V gene data show CDR1 as SGHAT and CDR2 as FQDESV (reference sequence). The CDR3 extends over 15 amino acids. The V segment lost 5 bases and the J segment 5 bases; nucleotides outside the gene matches: 6. This chain's CDR3 is CASSGHRGRNEKLFF. The DNA for the CDR3 is TGTGCCAGCAGCGGTCACAGGGGGCGGAATGAAAAACTGTTTTTT. The complete variable domain, with remaining parts taken from reference TRBV11-1 and TRBJ1-4, reads EAEVAQSPRYKITEKSQAVAFWCDPISGHATLYWYRQILGQGPELLVQFQDESVVDDSQLPKDRFSAERLKGVDSTLKIQPAELGDSAMYLCASSGHRGRNEKLFFGSGTQLSVL.

This chain uses TRBV27 with TRBJ2-7, with D unclear. Deletions cut 4 bases from V and 7 bases from J, with 11 bases between. The CDR3 length is 12 residues. Germline values: CDR1 MNHEY, CDR2 SMNVEV (reference sequence). CDR3 sequence reads: CASSSLSREQYF. The CDR3 region has the DNA TGTGCCAGCAGTTCCCTCTCGAGGGAGCAGTACTTC.

The V call is TRBV7-2, the J call TRBJ2-2; no firm D call. V was shortened by 3 bases and J by 1 base, with 9 bases between the two germline ends. The CDR3 length is 15 residues. The germline CDR1 and CDR2 sequences are SGHTA and FQGNSA. The CDR3 protein is CASSFGYENTGELFF. CDR3 DNA: TGTGCCAGCAGCTTCGGGTACGAGAACACCGGGGAGCTGTTTTTT.

V usage is TRBV29-1 and J usage is TRBJ2-1, with D perhaps TRBD1 (6 bases). Germline V gives CDR1 SQVTM, CDR2 ANQGSEA. The CDR3 covers 15 residues. The germline V and J ends were trimmed by 3 bases and 3 bases, with 15 bases remaining between them. The CDR3 loop is CSVDRVTGHYNEQFF. Here the CDR3 DNA reads TGCAGCGTTGATCGGGTGACAGGTCACTACAATGAGCAGTTCTTC.

The chain is built from TRBV7-9 and TRBJ1-2, with 8 bases identical to TRBD1. Germline-derived CDR1 and CDR2 are SEHNR and FQNEAQ (reference sequence). The CDR3 loop spans 15 amino acids. V lost 6 bases, J lost 5 bases, and 11 bases stayed unmatched. In DNA, the CDR3 is TGTGCCAGCAGAAAGCAGACAGGGGCGGAATATGGCTACACCTTC. This codes for CASRKQTGAEYGYTF.

The chain employs TRBV9 and TRBJ2-1; 10 bases agree with TRBD2. V was clipped by 0 bases and J by 9 bases; unmatched bases: 6. Germline lookup yields CDR1 SGDLS and CDR2 YYNGEE. The CDR3 runs to 15 residues. CDR3 nucleotides: TGTGCCAGCAGCGTAGTGAGCGGGGGGGCCTCTGAGCAGTTCTTC. Translating gives CASSVVSGGASEQFF.

This chain links TRBV5-5 with TRBJ2-2; possibly TRBD1 for D (6 bases). The germline CDR1 and CDR2 sequences are SGHKS and YYEKEE (reference sequence). V was pared by 3 bases and J by 2 bases, with 11 bases between. The CDR3 spans 15 residues. The CDR3 sequence: CASSSATGNTGELFF. In DNA form, the CDR3 reads TGTGCCAGCAGCTCGGCGACAGGCAACACCGGGGAGCTGTTTTTT.

This clone has a single count. The rearrangement uses TRBV3-1 (or the pseudogene TRBV3-2) and TRBJ2-3; TRBD1 agrees at 8 bases. CDR1 is LGHDT, CDR2 YNNKEL, per germline (reference sequence). The CDR3 extends over 15 amino acids. V lost 2 bases to trimming and J lost 4 bases; unmatched junction nucleotides: 5. DNA of the CDR3: TGTGCCAGCAGCCAACCTACAGGGGGTGCAGATACGCAGTATTTT. It encodes CASSQPTGGADTQYF.

The V call is TRBV5-4, the J call TRBJ2-7; TRBD1 might be the D (5 bases). The CDR3 has 13 residues. The V gene lost 1 base and the J gene lost 4 bases, with 9 bases spanning the gap. Germline CDR1 reads SGHNT; CDR2 reads YYREEE (reference sequence). The chain's CDR3 is CASSLQGIYEQYF. In DNA, the CDR3 is TGTGCCAGCAGCTTGCAGGGAATTTACGAGCAGTACTTC.